The text below deals with one T cell receptor beta chain. Mismatch with germline at one junction end may stem from a read error. This sample is part of a study of blood T cell repertoires in COVID-19. In the original workflow: It was from reference gene primer amplification that nucleated cell counts were estimated. TCRdb's table, derived via immunoSEQ multiplex PCR, lists solely in-frame clones and lacks some. The V and J calls and clone size were taken over from that table, and D and trimming were inferred from the DNA. The sample holds some 270,000 clones; roughly 85% are singletons and the top ten take approximately 9.1%. The CDR3 is 13 residues long. Germline CDR1 reads SGDLS; CDR2 reads YYNGEE.

The chain has TRBV9 and TRBJ1-1; D perhaps matches TRBD1 (5 bases). The sample taken for sequencing was PBMCs or T cells enriched from blood (not recorded which). The source of this sequence is a woman between 50 and 59 years old with acute COVID-19. In nucleotides, the CDR3 is TGTGCCAGCAGCGTAGAATTGCGTAGCCTCCCAGGGTTT. It translates to CASSVELRSLPGF.